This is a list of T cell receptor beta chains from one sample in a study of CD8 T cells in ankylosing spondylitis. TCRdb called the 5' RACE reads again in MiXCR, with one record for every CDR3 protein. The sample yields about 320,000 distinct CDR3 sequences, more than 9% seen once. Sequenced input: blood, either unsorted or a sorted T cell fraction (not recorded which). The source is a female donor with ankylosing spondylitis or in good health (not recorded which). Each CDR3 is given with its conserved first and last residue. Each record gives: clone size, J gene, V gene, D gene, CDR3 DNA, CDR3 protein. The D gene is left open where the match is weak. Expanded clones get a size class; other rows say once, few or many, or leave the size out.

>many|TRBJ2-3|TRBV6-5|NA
TGTGCCAGCAGTTACGGCCTCAAAGCGGGCCTAGATACGCAGTATTTT
CASSYGLKAGLDTQYF
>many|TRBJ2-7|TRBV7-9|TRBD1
TGTGCCAGCAGCTTACAGGGGGCGTTAAACGAGCAGTACTTC
CASSLQGALNEQYF
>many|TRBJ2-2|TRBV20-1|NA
TGCAGTGCGACTGGAGCGAACACCGGGGAGCTGTTTTTT
CSATGANTGELFF
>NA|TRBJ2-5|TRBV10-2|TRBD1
TGCGCCAGCAGTCCGACAGGGGGCCGTGAGACCCAGTACTTC
CASSPTGGRETQYF
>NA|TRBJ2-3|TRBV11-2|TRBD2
TGTGCCAGCAGCTTCGGCGGGACTAGCGGGACCGGGGCGGTTACGCAGTATTTT
CASSFGGTSGTGAVTQYF
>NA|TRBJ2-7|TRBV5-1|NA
TGCGCCAGCAAAGGCCTCGCAGGGGCAGAGGACGAGCAGTACTTC
CASKGLAGAEDEQYF
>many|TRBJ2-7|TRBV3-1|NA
TGTGCCAGCAGCCAATCGGGTGCCTACGAGCAGTACTTC
CASSQSGAYEQYF
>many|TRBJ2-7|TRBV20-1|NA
TGCAGTTCGGGACTGACCTACGAGCAGTACTTC
CSSGLTYEQYF
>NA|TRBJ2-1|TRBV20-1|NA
TGCAGTGCTAGAGGGGTTGGCGACGAGCAGTTCTTC
CSARGVGDEQFF
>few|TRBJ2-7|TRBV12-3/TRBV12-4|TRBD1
TGTGCCAGCACAGTGGGACAGGGGTACCACGAGCAGTACTTC
CASTVGQGYHEQYF
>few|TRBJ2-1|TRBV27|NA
TGTGCCAGCAGTTTCTTGGGAGGAGGGCGCAATGAGCAGTTCTTC
CASSFLGGGRNEQFF
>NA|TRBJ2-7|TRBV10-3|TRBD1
TGTGCCACGGGACAGGGGCGTGAGTTCGACGAGCAGTACTTC
CATGQGREFDEQYF
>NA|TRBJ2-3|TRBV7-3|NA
TGTGCCAGCAGCCGACAGGTCACAGATACGCAGTATTTT
CASSRQVTDTQYF
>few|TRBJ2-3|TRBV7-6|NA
TGTGCCAGCAGCTTCCCCCTGGTTGGACCCTCAAGCACCAACACAGATACGCAGTATTTT
CASSFPLVGPSSTNTDTQYF
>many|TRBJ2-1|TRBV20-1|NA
TGCAGTGCTACTAGACAGTCCGGGGGCAATGAGCAGTTCTTC
CSATRQSGGNEQFF
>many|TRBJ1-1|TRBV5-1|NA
TGCGCCAGCAGCCTCTTCAGGGATCGGGTCACTGAAGCTTTCTTT
CASSLFRDRVTEAFF
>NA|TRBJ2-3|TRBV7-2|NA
TGTGCCAGCAGCTCGCAGGGTCGGCTCGCAGATACGCAGTATTTT
CASSSQGRLADTQYF
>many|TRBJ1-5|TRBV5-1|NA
TGCGCCAGCAGCTTGGCCGGTCAGGGAGATCAGCCCCAGCATTTT
CASSLAGQGDQPQHF
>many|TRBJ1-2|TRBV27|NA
TGTGCCACCGGGACGGTGAACTATGGCTACACCTTC
CATGTVNYGYTF
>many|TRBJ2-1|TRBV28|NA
TGTGCCAGCAGCTTACTCAATGAGCAGTTCTTC
CASSLLNEQFF
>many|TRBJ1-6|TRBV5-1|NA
TGCGCCAGCAGCTTGGCAGGGAAGGAAAATTCACCCCTCCACTTT
CASSLAGKENSPLHF
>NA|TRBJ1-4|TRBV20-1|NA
TGCAGTGCTAGAAAAGGGGCTAATGAAAAACTGTTTTTT
CSARKGANEKLFF
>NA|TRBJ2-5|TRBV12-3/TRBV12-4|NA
TGTGCCAGCTCTCTCCTAGTGATCCAAGAGACCCAGTACTTC
CASSLLVIQETQYF
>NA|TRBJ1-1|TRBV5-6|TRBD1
TGTGCCAGCAGCCTACCTAGGGACAGTGAAGCTTTCTTT
CASSLPRDSEAFF
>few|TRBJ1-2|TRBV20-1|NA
TGCAGTGCTAGAGACACTTACCCGGACAGCTCTAACTATGGCTACACCTTC
CSARDTYPDSSNYGYTF
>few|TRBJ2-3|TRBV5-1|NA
TGCGCCAGCAGCTTGTCGGCAGATAGCACAGATACGCAGTATTTT
CASSLSADSTDTQYF
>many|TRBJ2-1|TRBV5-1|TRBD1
TGCGCCAGCAGCAGGGACAGGGAGTACAATGAGCAGTTCTTC
CASSRDREYNEQFF
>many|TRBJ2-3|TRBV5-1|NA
TGCGCCAGCAGCTTTAGGGCCGACCACACAGATACGCAGTATTTT
CASSFRADHTDTQYF
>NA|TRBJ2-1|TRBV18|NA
TGTGCCAGCTCACCGATGCAAGTCCCTAGGTTTAGGTTCTTC
CASSPMQVPRFRFF
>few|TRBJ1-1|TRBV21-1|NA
TGTGCCAGCAGCACCCGGGACGGTGAAACTGAAGCTTTCTTT
CASSTRDGETEAFF
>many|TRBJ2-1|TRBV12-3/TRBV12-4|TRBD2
TGTGCCAGCAGACCAGGACTAGCGGGGACTGGGCAGTTCTTC
CASRPGLAGTGQFF
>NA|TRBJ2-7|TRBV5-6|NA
TGTGCCAGCAGCTTGGCGGGGACGGGAGAGCAGTACTTC
CASSLAGTGEQYF
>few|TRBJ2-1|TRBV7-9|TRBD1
TGTGCCAGCAGCCGGGACAGTATAGCGAGAACCTACAATGAGCAGTTCTTC
CASSRDSIARTYNEQFF
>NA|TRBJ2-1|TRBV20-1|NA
TGCTGTGCCAGCCGAACCTTAACTAGTATGCATGAGCAGTTCTTC
CCASRTLTSMHEQFF
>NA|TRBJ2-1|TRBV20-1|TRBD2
TGCAGTGCAGGGGGGAGCGGGGGCCACTACAATGAGCAGTTCTTC
CSAGGSGGHYNEQFF
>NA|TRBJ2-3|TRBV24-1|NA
TGTGCCACCAGTGACCTCGTTCCCTTAGCACAGGGCACAGATACGCAGTATTTT
CATSDLVPLAQGTDTQYF
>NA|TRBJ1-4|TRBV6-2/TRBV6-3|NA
TGTGCCAGCTCCGCTCTTACTGGCGGTGAAAAACTGTTTTTT
CASSALTGGEKLFF
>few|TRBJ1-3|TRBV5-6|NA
TGTGCCAGCACCACGGGCCCCGAAGCTGGAAACACCATATATTTT
CASTTGPEAGNTIYF
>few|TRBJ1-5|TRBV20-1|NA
TGCAGTGCTAGTTCTGAGGGATTGAGCAATCAGCCCCAGCATTTT
CSASSEGLSNQPQHF
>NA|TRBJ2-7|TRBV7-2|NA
TGTGCCAGCAGCGGGCGTTCAACAGGGAACGAGCAGTACTTC
CASSGRSTGNEQYF
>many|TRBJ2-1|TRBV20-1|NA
TGCAGTGCTCCTAAACAGGTCTACAATGAGCAGTTCTTC
CSAPKQVYNEQFF
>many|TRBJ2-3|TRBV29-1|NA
TGCAGCGTTGAATCCCTCACTAGCACAGATACGCAGTATTTT
CSVESLTSTDTQYF
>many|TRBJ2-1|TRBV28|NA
TGTGCCAGCAGTAGACAGCCTAACTCCTACAATGAGCAGTTCTTC
CASSRQPNSYNEQFF
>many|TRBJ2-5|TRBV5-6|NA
TGTGCCAGCAGCTTGGTTCCGGTCCAAGAGACCCAGTACTTC
CASSLVPVQETQYF
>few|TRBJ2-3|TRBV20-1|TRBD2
TGCAGTGCTCTACGGAATAGCGGGAGGCACGGAGATACGCAGTATTTT
CSALRNSGRHGDTQYF